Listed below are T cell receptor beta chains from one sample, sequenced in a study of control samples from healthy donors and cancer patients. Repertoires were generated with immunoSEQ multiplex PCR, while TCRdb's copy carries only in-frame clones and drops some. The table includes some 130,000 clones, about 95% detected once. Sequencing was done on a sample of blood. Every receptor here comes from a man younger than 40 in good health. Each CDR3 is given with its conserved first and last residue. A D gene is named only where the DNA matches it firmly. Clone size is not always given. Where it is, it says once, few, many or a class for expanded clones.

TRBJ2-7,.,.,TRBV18,TGTGCCAGCTCGTCCGGGACGCTCTCCTACGAGCAGTACTTC,CASSSGTLSYEQYF
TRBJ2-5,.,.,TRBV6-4,TGTGCCAGCAGTTCTACGCCAGGGGGAGGACAAGAGACCCAGTACTTC,CASSSTPGGGQETQYF
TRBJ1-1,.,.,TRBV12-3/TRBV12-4,TGTGCCAGCAGTTTATACAGGAACACTGAAGCTTTCTTT,CASSLYRNTEAFF
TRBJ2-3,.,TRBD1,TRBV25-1,TGTGCCAGCAGTACGCTCGGACAGGGGGCTACAGATACGCAGTATTTT,CASSTLGQGATDTQYF
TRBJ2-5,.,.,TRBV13,TGTGCCAGCAGCTTAAGACCTAGCGTACAAGAGACCCAGTACTTC,CASSLRPSVQETQYF
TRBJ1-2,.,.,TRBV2,TGTGCCAGCAACGGCAATAACTGGGACTATGGCTACACCTTC,CASNGNNWDYGYTF
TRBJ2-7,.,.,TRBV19,TGTGCCAGTAGTATTGGGACAAACTACGAGCAGTACTTC,CASSIGTNYEQYF
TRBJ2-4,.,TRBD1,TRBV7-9,TGTGCCAGCAGCTTAGACGGACAGGGTTTTTACATTCAGTACTTC,CASSLDGQGFYIQYF
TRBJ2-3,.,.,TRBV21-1,TGTGCCAGCAGCAAGGACGGGACAGGGAGGGCAGATACGCAGTATTTT,CASSKDGTGRADTQYF
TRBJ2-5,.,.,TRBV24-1,TGTGCCACCAGTGATTTGATAAGAGGCATGACGGGGCGGTTTGTAGAGACCCAGTACTTC,CATSDLIRGMTGRFVETQYF
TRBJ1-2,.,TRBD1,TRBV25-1,TGTGCCATAGGGCAGGGGGCGAAGGGCTACACCTTC,CAIGQGAKGYTF
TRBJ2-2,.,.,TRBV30,TGTGCCCTATCACTCTATACGTACACCGGGGAGCTGTTTTTT,CALSLYTYTGELFF
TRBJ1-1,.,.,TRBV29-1,TGCAGCGTGCAGGGGTTCACTGAAGCTTTCTTT,CSVQGFTEAFF
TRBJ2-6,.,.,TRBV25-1,TGTGCCAGCAGCTGGGACAAGGGGAGCTCTGGGGCCAACGTCCTGACTTTC,CASSWDKGSSGANVLTF
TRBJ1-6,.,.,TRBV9,TGTGCCAGCAGCGTAGATGGGGCCGGTAATTCACCCCTCCACTTT,CASSVDGAGNSPLHF
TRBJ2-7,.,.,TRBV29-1,TGCAGCGTTCTAAACCGGGACGAGCAGTACTTC,CSVLNRDEQYF
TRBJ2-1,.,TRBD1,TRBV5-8,TGTGCCAGCAGCTCTGGGACAGGGGTCCCCAATGAGCAGTTCTTC,CASSSGTGVPNEQFF
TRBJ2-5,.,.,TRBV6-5,TGTGCCAGCAGGCGAGGGGGTGGGGAGACCCAGTACTTC,CASRRGGGETQYF
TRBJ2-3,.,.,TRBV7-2,TGTGCCAGCAGCCTCTCTAGGTCGCCCCCAGATACGCAGTATTTT,CASSLSRSPPDTQYF
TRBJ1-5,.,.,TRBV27,TGTGCCAGCAGTTTGCAGGGGTCCAATCAGCCCCAGCATTTT,CASSLQGSNQPQHF
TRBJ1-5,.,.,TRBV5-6,TGTGCCAGCAGCTTTAAACATCTAAGCAATCAGCCCCAGCATTTT,CASSFKHLSNQPQHF
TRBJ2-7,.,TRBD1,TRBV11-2,TGTGCCAGCAGCTTCGGGACAGGGATTTACGAGCAGTACTTC,CASSFGTGIYEQYF
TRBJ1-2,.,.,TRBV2,TGTGCCAGCAGTGGTAAACAACGATATGGCTACACCTTC,CASSGKQRYGYTF
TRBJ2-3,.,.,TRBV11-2,TGTGCCAGCAGCCCGGCTAGGGCGGGGGCCGGCACAGATACGCAGTATTTT,CASSPARAGAGTDTQYF
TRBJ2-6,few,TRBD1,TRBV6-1,TGTGCCAGCAGTGCAACAGGGGTATCAGGGGCCAACGTCCTGACTTTC,CASSATGVSGANVLTF
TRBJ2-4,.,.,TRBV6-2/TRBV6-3,TGTGCCAGCAGCTCCCTGTCCTTCGCGGCGGCCAAAAACATTCAGTACTTC,CASSSLSFAAAKNIQYF
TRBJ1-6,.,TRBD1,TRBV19,TGTGCCAGTAGTACGGACAGGGGGCTTAATTCACCCCTCCACTTT,CASSTDRGLNSPLHF
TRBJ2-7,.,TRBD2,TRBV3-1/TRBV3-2,TGTGCCAGCAGCCAAGAAGCCGGGGGGGACGAGCAGTACTTC,CASSQEAGGDEQYF
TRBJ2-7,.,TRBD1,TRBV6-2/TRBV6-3,TGTGCCAGCAGTCCCCTGGACAGGGAAGATAGATTCTACGAGCAGTACTTC,CASSPLDREDRFYEQYF
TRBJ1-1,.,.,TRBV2,TGTGCCAGCAGTGTGACAGGGAACACTGAAGCTTTCTTT,CASSVTGNTEAFF
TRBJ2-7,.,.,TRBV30,TGTGCCTGGAGTGTAGAGGGCTACGAGCAGTACTTC,CAWSVEGYEQYF
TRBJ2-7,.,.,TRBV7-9,TGTGCCAGCGAAGGACAGTCCTCCTACGAGCAGTACTTC,CASEGQSSYEQYF
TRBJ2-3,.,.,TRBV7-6,TGTGCCAGCAGCTCATTTAGGTCGGGGAGCACAGATACGCAGTATTTT,CASSSFRSGSTDTQYF
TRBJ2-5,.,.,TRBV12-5,TGTGCTAGTGGTTTGGCTCAGACCCAGTACTTC,CASGLAQTQYF
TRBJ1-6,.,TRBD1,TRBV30,TGTGCCTGGACCCTAAGACAGGGAAATTCACCCCTCCACTTT,CAWTLRQGNSPLHF
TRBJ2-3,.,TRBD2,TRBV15,TGTGCCACCAGCAGAGACGGGAGGTCTAGCACAGATACGCAGTATTTT,CATSRDGRSSTDTQYF
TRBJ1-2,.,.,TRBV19,TGTGCCAGTAGTGAGGGACGGATTAACTATGGCTACACCTTC,CASSEGRINYGYTF
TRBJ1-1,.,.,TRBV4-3,TGCGCCAGCAGCCAAGGGACGAGGGGTCAGCTGAACACTGAAGCTTTCTTT,CASSQGTRGQLNTEAFF
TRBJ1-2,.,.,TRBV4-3,TGCGCCAGCAGCCATGGCGGGGGCCTTGACTATGGCTACACCTTC,CASSHGGGLDYGYTF
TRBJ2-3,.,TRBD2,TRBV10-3,TGTGCCATCAGCGGGACTAGCGGGGGGGATACGCAGTATTTT,CAISGTSGGDTQYF
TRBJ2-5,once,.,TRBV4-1,TGCGCCAGCAGCCAAGCAAGGGGGGCAGAGACCCAGTACTTC,CASSQARGAETQYF
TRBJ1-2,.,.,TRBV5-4,TGTGCCAGCAAAACAGGAGTGGACTATGGCTACACCTTC,CASKTGVDYGYTF
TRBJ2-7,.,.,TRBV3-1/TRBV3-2,TGTGCCAGCAGCCACCGCTACGAGCAGTACTTC,CASSHRYEQYF
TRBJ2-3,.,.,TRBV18,TGTGCCAGCTCACCCGGACAGATTAGCACAGATACGCAGTATTTT,CASSPGQISTDTQYF
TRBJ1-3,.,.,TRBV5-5,TGTGCCAGCAGCTCTCACTTGGCTCTGGGAAACACCATATATTTT,CASSSHLALGNTIYF
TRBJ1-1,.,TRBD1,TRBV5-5,TGTGCCAGCAGCCCCCCCGGACAGGGGATGGGAGCTTTCTTT,CASSPPGQGMGAFF
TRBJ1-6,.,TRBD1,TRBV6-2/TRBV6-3,TGTGCCAGCAGTCGGGACAGGCAAAATTCACCCCTCCACTTT,CASSRDRQNSPLHF
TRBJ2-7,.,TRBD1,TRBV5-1,TGCGCCAGCAGCTTGGAGGGACAGGGCCCCAACGAGCAGTACTTC,CASSLEGQGPNEQYF
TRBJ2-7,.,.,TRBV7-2,TGTGCCAGCAGCCCAGGCCAGGGCTACGAGCAGTACTTC,CASSPGQGYEQYF
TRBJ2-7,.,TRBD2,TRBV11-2,TGTGCCAGCAGCTTAGGAGGACTAGCCAAGCAGTACTTC,CASSLGGLAKQYF